These 26 T cell receptor beta chains were sequenced from one sample in a study of shared clonotypes between healthy human individuals. Method: immunoSEQ multiplex PCR; TCRdb's copy keeps in-frame clones and lacks some. The data show hundreds of thousands of clones, over 60% seen once. The specimen was PBMCs. Receptors were obtained from a woman aged 40 to 55 in good health. Some clones in this sample may be carry-over from other donors' samples.

V usage is TRBV4-1 and J usage is TRBJ2-1, with D possibly being TRBD1 or TRBD2 (5 bases each). The CDR3 consists of 19 residues. Germline V CDR1 and CDR2: MGHRA, YSYEKL. V gave up 4 bases and J gave up 0 bases, with 22 bases separating them. CDR3: CASSPLRPGTSVSYNEQFF. The CDR3 region has the DNA TGCGCCAGCAGCCCTCTTCGTCCCGGGACCTCCGTCTCCTACAATGAGCAGTTCTTC.

For this clone: Since the CDR3 does not end with the conserved phenylalanine or tryptophan, this likely comes from a read error. Here the CDR3 DNA reads TGTGCCTGGAATAAGGGGAGAAAGACCGGGGAGCTGTTTCTT. Amino acid sequence: CAWNKGRKTGELFL. The rearrangement uses TRBV30 and TRBJ2-2, with D perhaps TRBD1 or TRBD2 (5 bases each). This CDR3 spans 14 amino acids. Germline-derived CDR1 and CDR2 are GTSNPN and SVGIG (reference sequence). V gave up 4 bases and J gave up 5 bases, with 14 bases separating them.

This rearrangement joins TRBV27 to TRBJ1-5; 10 bases map to TRBD1. Germline assignment: CDR1 MNHEY and CDR2 SMNVEV (reference sequence). After removal of 3 bases from V and 5 bases from J, the junction contained 7 bases not matched to a gene. This CDR3 is built from 16 residues. CDR3 nucleotides: TGTGCCAGCAGTTTCCTGGGGGGGACAGGGGATCAGCCCCAGCATTTT. Its translation is CASSFLGGTGDQPQHF.

The V and J genes are TRBV28 and TRBJ1-4, with D hard to call. V gave up 8 bases and J gave up 6 bases, with 7 bases separating them. Germline CDR1 is MDHEN and CDR2 is SYDVKM. The CDR3 extends over 11 amino acids. The chain's CDR3 is CASRSDEKLFF. DNA of the CDR3: TGTGCCAGCCGGTCTGATGAAAAACTGTTTTTT.

About this clone: A far larger clone is off by one base, so a read error is likely. The chain links TRBV2 to TRBJ1-5; the D is unclear. Deletions cut 5 bases from V and 5 bases from J, with 10 bases between. The length of the CDR3 is 13 residues. Germline V gene data show CDR1 as SNHLY and CDR2 as FYNNEI. CDR3 nucleotides: TGTGCCAGCAGTCTTGCAGGAGATCAGCCCCAGCATTTT. It translates to CASSLAGDQPQHF.

The chain joins TRBV7-2 to TRBJ2-3; TRBD2 agrees at 10 bases. The CDR3 sequence is 16 residues long. V lost 5 bases to trimming and J lost 5 bases; unmatched junction nucleotides: 10. Germline V CDR1 and CDR2: SGHTA, FQGNSA. The CDR3 protein is CASSGGASGSLDTQYF. CDR3 nucleotides: TGTGCCAGCAGCGGGGGCGCTAGCGGGAGTCTAGATACGCAGTATTTT. Full variable domain (missing parts from reference TRBV7-2 and TRBJ2-3): GAGVSQSPSNKVTEKGKDVELRCDPISGHTALYWYRQSLGQGLEFLIYFQGNSAPDKSGLPSDRFSAERTGGSVSTLTIQRTQQEDSAVYLCASSGGASGSLDTQYFGPGTRLTVL.

V usage is TRBV6-1 and J usage is TRBJ1-5, with D unclear. CDR1 MNHNS and CDR2 SASEGT come from the germline V gene. Trimming took 6 bases from V and 3 from J, leaving 15 bases between them. This CDR3 has 15 amino acids. Written as DNA, the CDR3 is TGTGCCAGCAGGCCGATTGGTGGGTACAATCAGCCCCAGCATTTT. Translation gives CASRPIGGYNQPQHF.

The V call is TRBV5-4, the J call TRBJ2-2; TRBD2 matches 7 bases. The CDR3 is 16 amino acids. V gave up 4 bases and J gave up 3 bases; unmatched junction bases: 9. Germline-derived CDR1 and CDR2 are SGHNT and YYREEE (reference sequence). CDR3 in amino acids: CASSPKTSSYTGELFF. CDR3 coding DNA: TGTGCCAGCAGCCCGAAGACTAGCTCATACACCGGGGAGCTGTTTTTT.

This clone was counted ten times or more. The junction and the germline gene differ at one end; a read error may be behind it. Within the sample, other DNA sequences also encode this same CDR3. V and J are TRBV5-1 and TRBJ1-2; D possibly corresponds to TRBD1 (5 bases). Looked up from germline, CDR1 is SGHRS and CDR2 is YFSETQ. CDR3 length: 13 amino acids. CDR3 in amino acids: CASSFAGPEGGAF. The CDR3 DNA sequence: TGCGCCAGCAGCTTTGCGGGGCCCGAGGGTGGCGCCTTC. The whole variable domain, remainder taken from reference TRBV5-1 and TRBJ1-2, is KAGVTQTPRYLIKTRGQQVTLSCSPISGHRSVSWYQQTPGQGLQFLFEYFSETQRNKGNFPGRFSGRQFSNSRSEMNVSTLELGDSALYLCASSFAGPEGGAFGSGTRLTVV.

This rearrangement joins TRBV5-4 to TRBJ2-7, with 9 bases aligning to TRBD2. This CDR3 comprises 15 residues. The V gene end was trimmed by 3 bases and the J gene end by 3 bases; junction bases not matched to a gene: 7. The germline CDR1 and CDR2 sequences are SGHNT and YYREEE (reference sequence). The CDR3 loop reads CASSSKVAGDYEQYF. CDR3 nucleotides: TGTGCCAGCAGCTCGAAGGTAGCGGGAGACTACGAGCAGTACTTC.

About this clone itself: One base away lies a much larger clone, so this may be a sequencing read error. A read error is likely, as this CDR3 ends without the conserved phenylalanine or tryptophan. The V gene is TRBV7-6, the J gene TRBJ2-7, with 9 nucleotides matching TRBD2. Germline trimming cut 5 bases from V and 6 bases from J; bases unmatched to any gene: 2. Germline V gene sequence: CDR1 SGHVS, CDR2 FNYEAQ. CDR3 length equals 12 residues. The CDR3 DNA follows: TGTGCCAGCAGCCCTAGCGGGACCGAGCAGTACCTC. Protein: CASSPSGTEQYL.

This sequence joins TRBV28 and TRBJ1-1; TRBD1 matches at 8 bases. This CDR3 contains 13 residues. Per the germline V gene, CDR1 is MDHEN and CDR2 is SYDVKM. With V trimmed by 8 bases and J by 5 bases, 7 bases remained unmatched. CDR3 coding DNA: TGTGCCAGCGGACAGGGCTCACCGACTGAAGCTTTCTTT. Its translation: CASGQGSPTEAFF.

The rearrangement joins TRBV5-5 to TRBJ2-5, with TRBD2 matching over 9 bases. The ends lost 4 bases at V and 5 bases at J; junction bases unmatched: 3. The CDR3 has 13 amino acids. The germline CDR1 and CDR2 sequences are SGHKS and YYEKEE (reference sequence). As DNA, the CDR3 is TGTGCCAGCAGCGGGACTAGCATGGAGACCCAGTACTTC. It translates to CASSGTSMETQYF.

J is TRBJ2-2 and V is TRBV19; 9 nucleotides match TRBD2. CDR3 size: 16 residues. V shed 6 bases and J 5 bases; nucleotides not matched to a gene: 10. Germline CDR1 is LNHDA and CDR2 is SQIVND (reference sequence). CDR3 loop: CASRYRLAGQTGELFF. The CDR3 bases are TGTGCCAGTAGGTATAGGCTAGCGGGACAAACCGGGGAGCTGTTTTTT.

The chain employs TRBV30 and TRBJ2-3; 12 nucleotides match TRBD2. The CDR3 contains 14 residues. The V segment lost 5 bases and the J segment 0 bases; nucleotides outside the gene matches: 0. Germline V gives CDR1 GTSNPN, CDR2 SVGIG (reference sequence). The CDR3: CAWGLAGSTDTQYF. The CDR3 DNA reads as TGTGCCTGGGGACTAGCGGGAAGCACAGATACGCAGTATTTT. Full variable domain (rest looked up from reference TRBV30 and TRBJ2-3): SQTIHQWPATLVQPVGSPLSLECTVEGTSNPNLYWYRQAAGRGLQLLFYSVGIGQISSEVPQNLSASRPQDRQFILSSKKLLLSDSGFYLCAWGLAGSTDTQYFGPGTRLTVL.

The rearrangement joins TRBV7-3 to TRBJ2-1, with D tentatively TRBD1 or TRBD2 (5 bases each). CDR3 length equals 16 residues. Germline CDR1 reads SGHTA; CDR2 reads FQGTGA. The germline V and J ends were trimmed by 2 bases and 9 bases, with 20 bases remaining between them. The CDR3 loop is CASSLYSGALGGEQFF. The CDR3 bases are TGTGCCAGCAGCTTATATTCCGGGGCACTAGGCGGTGAGCAGTTCTTC.

Details on this clone: This probably arose from a read error, given a far larger clone one base away. The sample holds other DNA sequences that translate to the same CDR3. The V and J genes are TRBV28 and TRBJ2-5; no reliable D call. The CDR3 has 14 amino acids. V was trimmed by 3 bases and J by 5 bases, leaving 13 bases between them. CDR1 MDHEN and CDR2 SYDVKM come from the germline V gene. The CDR3 is CASSFPLVGETQYF. As DNA, the CDR3 is TGTGCCAGCAGTTTTCCCTTGGTGGGGGAGACCCAGTACTTC.

A note on this clone: A single base is all that separates this from a far larger clone, so a read error is likely. A read error is likely, as this CDR3 ends without the conserved phenylalanine or tryptophan. V and J are TRBV20-1 and TRBJ1-1; TRBD1 is a possible D gene (6 bases). The CDR3 covers 11 residues. Germline V gives CDR1 DFQATT, CDR2 SNEGSKA (reference sequence). V was pared by 8 bases and J by 1 base, with 8 bases between. This CDR3 is CSHRENTEAFS. CDR3 bases: TGCAGTCACAGGGAGAACACTGAAGCTTTCTCT.

J is TRBJ2-7 and V is TRBV6-6, with D perhaps matching TRBD1 (6 bases). Germline lookup yields CDR1 MNHNY and CDR2 SVGAGI (reference sequence). V lost 6 bases and J 6 bases, leaving 15 bases between the germline ends. This CDR3 comprises 13 residues. CDR3: CASRPRQVGEQYF. CDR3 sequence (DNA): TGTGCCAGCAGGCCCCGACAGGTAGGCGAGCAGTACTTC.

The chain uses TRBV11-2 and TRBJ2-5; TRBD2 aligns across 7 bases. Germline V gene sequence: CDR1 SGHAT, CDR2 FQNNGV. The V and J ends lost 3 bases and 2 bases, in that order; junction bases with no gene match: 0. The CDR3 is 13 amino acids. CDR3 sequence (DNA): TGTGCCAGCAGCTTCGGGGGGCAAGAGACCCAGTACTTC. It is translated as CASSFGGQETQYF.

This clone has just one count. The chain recombines TRBV5-6 with TRBJ2-3; 10 bases are a match to TRBD2. The CDR3 has 15 amino acids. V shed 0 bases and J 6 bases; nucleotides not matched to a gene: 4. CDR1 SGHDT and CDR2 YYEEEE come from the germline V gene. CDR3: CASSLGSGRDDTQYF. DNA of the CDR3: TGTGCCAGCAGCTTGGGGAGCGGGAGGGACGATACGCAGTATTTT. Using reference TRBV5-6 and TRBJ2-3 for the parts outside the CDR3, the full variable domain is DAGVTQSPTHLIKTRGQQVTLRCSPKSGHDTVSWYQQALGQGPQFIFQYYEEEERQRGNFPDRFSGHQFPNYSSELNVNALLLGDSALYLCASSLGSGRDDTQYFGPGTRLTVL.

Notes on this clone: This is likely an artifact of a read error, given a far larger clone one base away. V usage is TRBV29-1 and J usage is TRBJ2-5; D might be TRBD1 or TRBD2, each matching 5 bases. The J call may be in error: the DNA end matches TRBJ2-7 better. The CDR3 extends over 14 amino acids. The germline V gene encodes CDR1 SQVTM and CDR2 ANQGSEA. In DNA form, the CDR3 reads TGCAGCGCCCTGAGGGAGACAGCCTTGGACGAGCAGTACTTC. Its protein is CSALRETALDEQYF.

A word on this clone: This sample also contains other DNA sequences that code for the same CDR3. V usage is TRBV7-9 and J usage is TRBJ1-2; D not certain. This CDR3 comprises 15 residues. The V and J ends lost 5 bases and 6 bases respectively, with 19 bases between them. The germline V gene encodes CDR1 SEHNR and CDR2 FQNEAQ (reference sequence). This CDR3 reads CASSPYWETGHGYTF. The CDR3, as DNA: TGTGCCAGCAGCCCTTACTGGGAGACTGGCCATGGCTACACCTTC. Based on the CDR3 plus reference TRBV7-9 and TRBJ1-2, the full variable domain is DTGVSQNPRHKITKRGQNVTFRCDPISEHNRLYWYRQTLGQGPEFLTYFQNEAQLEKSRLLSDRFSAERPKGSFSTLEIQRTEQGDSAMYLCASSPYWETGHGYTFGSGTRLTVV.

The chain is built from TRBV6-1 and TRBJ2-5; D may correspond to TRBD1 or TRBD2 (6 bases each). The DNA matches TRBJ2-7 better at its end, which makes the J call doubtful. This CDR3 has 12 amino acids. From germline, CDR1 is MNHNS and CDR2 SASEGT. The CDR3 nucleotides are TGTGCCACCAGGGGACTCCTCTACGAGCAGTACTTC. Translating it yields CATRGLLYEQYF.

As concerns this clone: A far larger clone is only one base removed, so a read error is likely. J is TRBJ2-5 and V is TRBV30; no definite D call. The DNA end lines up better with TRBJ2-7; the J call may be wrong. The CDR3 sequence is 13 residues long. CDR1 is GTSNPN, CDR2 SVGIG, per germline (reference sequence). The CDR3 here is CAWSASFESEQYF. CDR3 DNA: TGTGCCTGGAGTGCGTCCTTCGAAAGCGAGCAGTACTTC.

J is TRBJ2-2 and V is TRBV12-5, with D hard to call. The V gene lost 3 bases and the J gene lost 8 bases, with 7 bases spanning the gap. This CDR3 spans 12 amino acids. Germline lookup yields CDR1 LGHNT and CDR2 FRNRAP. The CDR3 DNA reads TGTGCTAGTGGTTTACCCAGGGGGGAGCTGTTTTTT. It encodes CASGLPRGELFF. Filled out from reference TRBV12-5 and TRBJ2-2, the complete variable domain reads DARVTQTPRHKVTEMGQEVTMRCQPILGHNTVFWYRQTMMQGLELLAYFRNRAPLDDSGMPKDRFSAEMPDATLATLKIQPSEPRDSAVYFCASGLPRGELFFGEGSRLTVL.